Listed here are 6 T cell receptor beta chains from one sample, sequenced in a study of CD8 T cells in ankylosing spondylitis. TCRdb independently ran MiXCR on the 5' RACE reads; one entry per CDR3 protein. Among about 340,000 distinct CDR3 sequences, under 15% were seen once, and the ten largest hold approximately 1.1%. The sequencing sample was made of blood, either unsorted or a sorted T cell fraction (not recorded which). The receptor source for this set is a male donor with ankylosing spondylitis or in good health (not recorded which).

This clonotype came up a few times. This chain connects TRBV18 to TRBJ1-2; D is uncertain. V lost 2 bases, J lost 8 bases, and 12 bases lay in between. Germline CDR1 reads KGHSH; CDR2 reads LQKENI. The CDR3 spans 13 residues. DNA of the CDR3: TGTGCCAGCTCACCAGGCGGAGGATTCGGCTACACCTTC. Its protein product is CASSPGGGFGYTF.

This clonotype was seen a handful of times. The V call is TRBV7-9, the J call TRBJ2-7; 8 positions match TRBD1. In germline, CDR1 is SEHNR, CDR2 FQNEAQ (reference sequence). The CDR3 runs 15 residues. With 1 base clipped from V and 5 bases from J, the junction kept 7 bases outside the gene matches. The chain's CDR3 is CASSLVGTGIDEQYF. Written as DNA, the CDR3 is TGTGCCAGCAGCTTAGTCGGGACAGGTATCGACGAGCAGTACTTC.

Ten or more counts support this clonotype. The CDR3 spells CASTARGGGDYGYTF. The CDR3 DNA reads TGTGCCAGCACTGCACGGGGGGGGGGAGACTATGGCTACACCTTC. This chain joins TRBV12-3 or TRBV12-4 and TRBJ1-2; maybe TRBD1 (5 bases). Trimming left V 7 bases short and J 3 bases short, with 18 bases between. This CDR3 is built from 15 residues.

V is TRBV2 and J is TRBJ1-4; 11 bases are a match to TRBD1. V gave up 6 bases and J gave up 7 bases; unmatched junction bases: 4. The germline V gene encodes CDR1 SNHLY and CDR2 FYNNEI. The CDR3 length is 14 residues. CDR3 amino acids: CASRPGQGGEKLFF. The CDR3 nucleotides are TGTGCCAGCAGACCGGGACAGGGGGGTGAAAAACTGTTTTTT.

This chain uses TRBV5-1 with TRBJ2-1; D is unclear. This CDR3 spans 15 amino acids. Trimming left V 0 bases short and J 4 bases short, with 11 bases between. CDR1 and CDR2 (germline): SGHRS, YFSETQ. As DNA, the CDR3 is TGCGCCAGCAGCTTGGGAACAGAGAGATACAATGAGCAGTTCTTC. Encoded protein: CASSLGTERYNEQFF.

The chain is built from TRBV13 and TRBJ1-1, with D maybe TRBD1 (6 bases). Germline CDR1 reads PRHDT; CDR2 reads FYEKMQ (reference sequence). CDR3 length equals 18 residues. The V gene lost 2 bases and the J gene lost 0 bases, with 19 bases spanning the gap. This chain's CDR3 is CASSLLTWGQEMNTEAFF. The CDR3 nucleotides read TGTGCCAGCAGCTTATTGACTTGGGGGCAGGAGATGAACACTGAAGCTTTCTTT.